This T cell receptor (beta chain) was documented in a study of blood T cell repertoires in COVID-19. Overall study: Donors in the United States, Italy and Spain gave samples during acute or convalescent COVID-19.

In the source study's methods: Amplification of reference gene primers provided the estimated nucleated cell counts. Some clones are missing from TCRdb's copy, which holds only in-frame ones; the method was immunoSEQ multiplex PCR. V, J and clone size reflect that table, while D and trimming were determined from the DNA. The sample yields tens of thousands of clones, around 87% seen once. The CDR3 length is 15 residues. Germline trimming cut 4 bases from V and 10 bases from J; bases unmatched to any gene: 7. Germline V lookup: CDR1 MNHEY, CDR2 SMNVEV (reference sequence). This clone appeared once. Sequenced input: peripheral blood. This chain connects TRBV27 to TRBJ1-6; 10 positions agree with TRBD1. The source is a human donor in a cohort sampled during active COVID-19. CDR3: CASSSLGQGWSPLHF. The CDR3 coding sequence is TGTGCCAGCAGTTCACTGGGACAGGGGTGGTCACCCCTCCACTTT.